The clone carrying this T cell receptor (beta chain) was recorded once. The source of the sample is a study of blood T cell repertoires in COVID-19. With V trimmed by 5 bases and J by 5 bases, 7 bases remained unmatched. The CDR3 is 15 residues long. Germline CDR1 reads SNHLY; CDR2 reads FYNNEI. Authors' analysis steps: Reference gene primer amplification gave estimated nucleated cell counts. Method: immunoSEQ multiplex PCR; TCRdb's copy keeps in-frame clones and lacks some. V and J calls and clone size are copied from that table; D and trimming were computed from the DNA. The sample holds about 220,000 clones; more than 65% are singletons and the top ten take roughly a tenth.

The chain carries TRBV2 and TRBJ1-5, with 9 bases that match TRBD1. This clonotype originated in a man over 45 with active or convalescent COVID-19. Sequences were obtained from peripheral blood. CDR3 residues: CASSLLGQGDQPQHF. CDR3 DNA sequence: TGTGCCAGCAGTCTTCTGGGACAGGGTGATCAGCCCCAGCATTTT.